Shown below are 17 T cell receptor beta chains from a single sample sequenced in a study of cytomegalovirus exposure and HLA in healthy donors. The PCR employed 60 Vbeta primers together with 13 Jbeta primers. Repertoires were generated with immunoSEQ multiplex PCR, while TCRdb's copy carries only in-frame clones and drops some. The profile shows around 210,000 clones, roughly 80% of them singletons. Sequenced sample: PBMCs. The receptor set was obtained from a male donor in good health and CMV-seropositive.

This chain connects TRBV6-5 to TRBJ1-1; D is unresolved. Trimming stripped 1 base from V and 2 bases from J, with 8 bases between. Per germline, CDR1 MNHEY and CDR2 SVGAGI. This CDR3 region has 14 residues. CDR3 nucleotides: TGTGCCAGCAGTTACTGGGGAGATAACACTGAAGCTTTCTTT. This encodes CASSYWGDNTEAFF.

The chain employs TRBV7-9 and TRBJ2-2; 11 bases are a match to TRBD1. Per the germline V gene, CDR1 is SEHNR and CDR2 is FQNEAQ (reference sequence). J was trimmed by 5 bases and V by 0 bases; bases with no gene match: 5. The CDR3 is made up of 17 amino acids. For the CDR3, the DNA is TGTGCCAGCAGCTTAGCGTTCGGGACAGGGGGGACCGGGGAGCTGTTTTTT. It is translated as CASSLAFGTGGTGELFF.

The chain carries TRBV30 and TRBJ1-2, with a possible D match to TRBD1 (5 bases). This CDR3 region has 12 residues. The germline V gene has CDR1 GTSNPN and CDR2 SVGIG (reference sequence). V was trimmed by 5 bases and J by 0 bases, leaving 7 bases between them. The CDR3 nucleotides are TGTGCCTGGGGACACGCTAACTATGGCTACACCTTC. Protein sequence: CAWGHANYGYTF.

The chain employs TRBV7-2 and TRBJ2-1; D not resolved. Germline CDR1 SGHTA, CDR2 FQGNSA. The length of the CDR3 is 14 residues. V was cut by 0 bases and J by 8 bases, with 11 bases left in between. CDR3 DNA sequence: TGTGCCAGCAGCTTAGCGCTCCCCGAGTATGAGCAGTTCTTC. Amino acid sequence: CASSLALPEYEQFF.

This clone showed up just once. V is TRBV4-2 and J is TRBJ2-7; TRBD2 matches at 12 bases. Germline V gene data show CDR1 as LGHNA and CDR2 as YNFKEQ. The CDR3 covers 15 residues. V lost 4 bases to trimming and J lost 0 bases; unmatched junction nucleotides: 1. CDR3: CASSRTSGNSYEQYF. The CDR3 nucleotides read TGTGCCAGCAGCCGGACTAGCGGGAACTCCTACGAGCAGTACTTC.

The sample holds a few counts of this clone. This sample includes further DNA sequences coding for the same CDR3. The chain recombines TRBV5-4 with TRBJ1-6; D is possibly TRBD1 (6 bases). The CDR3 is made up of 16 amino acids. Per germline, CDR1 SGHNT and CDR2 YYREEE (reference sequence). Trimming left V 4 bases short and J 6 bases short, with 17 bases between. The CDR3 bases are TGTGCCAGCAGCCCGGGGCAGGGCAGGGGTAATTCACCCCTCCACTTT. This encodes CASSPGQGRGNSPLHF.

The chain couples TRBV6-1 to TRBJ1-2; no reliable D call. CDR3 size: 15 residues. Trimming left V 5 bases short and J 2 bases short, with 15 bases between. The germline V gene encodes CDR1 MNHNS and CDR2 SASEGT. CDR3 sequence reads: CASSLAETENYGYTF. The CDR3 DNA reads as TGTGCCAGCAGTCTTGCCGAGACTGAAAACTATGGCTACACCTTC.

This clone was observed a handful of times. The gene calls are TRBV7-3 and TRBJ2-7; 7 nucleotides agree with TRBD1. CDR1 and CDR2 from the germline V gene are SGHTA and FQGTGA. J was trimmed by 6 bases and V by 5 bases; bases with no gene match: 10. The length of the CDR3 is 14 residues. CDR3 bases: TGTGCCAGCAGCCGGGACAGCGACTGGGGCGAGCAGTACTTC. This gives the protein CASSRDSDWGEQYF.

Regarding this clone: Sequence at one end of the junction differs from germline and may be a read error. The chain couples TRBV7-9 to TRBJ2-2, with unresolved D. CDR1 is SEHNR and CDR2 is FQNEAQ in the germline V gene (reference sequence). The CDR3 runs to 14 residues. As DNA, the CDR3 is TGTTCCAGCAGCTCCGGAGCGAACACCGGGGAGCTGTTTTTT. This codes for CSSSSGANTGELFF.

This rearrangement joins TRBV28 to TRBJ1-2, with a weak D call TRBD1 (6 bases). In germline, CDR1 is MDHEN, CDR2 SYDVKM. V lost 3 bases, J lost 8 bases, and 13 bases lay in between. This CDR3 is built from 13 residues. CDR3 in DNA: TGTGCCAGCAGTTTTAGGACAGTTGGAGGCTACACCTTC. It yields the protein CASSFRTVGGYTF.

The chain employs TRBV5-1 and TRBJ1-2; 10 bases are a match to TRBD1. Germline V gene sequence: CDR1 SGHRS, CDR2 YFSETQ. This CDR3 spans 14 amino acids. J was trimmed by 4 bases and V by 4 bases; bases with no gene match: 4. The CDR3 DNA reads as TGCGCCAGCAGCAGAAGACAGGGGGCCTATGGCTACACCTTC. Its protein is CASSRRQGAYGYTF. Combining the CDR3 with reference TRBV5-1 and TRBJ1-2 gives the whole variable domain KAGVTQTPRYLIKTRGQQVTLSCSPISGHRSVSWYQQTPGQGLQFLFEYFSETQRNKGNFPGRFSGRQFSNSRSEMNVSTLELGDSALYLCASSRRQGAYGYTFGSGTRLTVV.

The chain carries TRBV27 and TRBJ2-3, with TRBD2 as a possible D gene (6 bases). The CDR3 has 16 residues. CDR1 is MNHEY, CDR2 SMNVEV, per germline (reference sequence). Trimming shortened V by 3 bases and J by 10 bases, and 23 bases separated the two germline ends. The CDR3 here is CASSFGGSSRIDAQYF. CDR3 DNA sequence: TGTGCCAGCAGTTTTGGAGGGAGCTCAAGGATCGATGCGCAGTATTTT.

The CDR3 here is CASRPIRGETQYF. CDR3 nucleotides: TGTGCCAGCAGACCAATCCGAGGAGAGACCCAGTACTTC. The V gene is TRBV6-6, the J gene TRBJ2-5; D not certain. V dropped 6 bases and J dropped 4 bases, with 12 bases sitting between them. The CDR3 consists of 13 residues. CDR1 and CDR2 from the germline V gene are MNHNY and SVGAGI (reference sequence).

The chain employs TRBV5-1 and TRBJ1-4; tentative D call: TRBD1 (5 bases). In germline, CDR1 is SGHRS, CDR2 YFSETQ. This CDR3 is 13 amino acids long. V lost 7 bases, J lost 5 bases, and 12 bases lay in between. In DNA form, the CDR3 reads TGCGCCAGCCGGGAGACAGCGAATGAAAAACTGTTTTTT. It codes for CASRETANEKLFF.

The chain couples TRBV29-1 to TRBJ1-5, with a tentative D call TRBD1 (6 bases). This CDR3 has 15 amino acids. V lost 4 bases, J lost 6 bases, and 19 bases lay in between. In germline, CDR1 is SQVTM, CDR2 ANQGSEA. CDR3 DNA: TGCAGCGTTGCTAAGTCCTCAGGGGTGGGTCAGCCCCAGCATTTT. Translating gives CSVAKSSGVGQPQHF.

Written as DNA, the CDR3 is TGTGCCAGCAGTTGGGACAGGGAGAGGTATGGCTACACCTTC. Protein: CASSWDRERYGYTF. V gene TRBV6-5 combines with J gene TRBJ1-2; TRBD1 agrees at 9 bases. This CDR3 spans 14 amino acids. Germline CDR1 reads MNHEY; CDR2 reads SVGAGI. Unmatched junction bases numbered 5, after V lost 4 bases and J lost 5 bases.

V and J are TRBV14 and TRBJ2-1; tentatively, D is TRBD2 (5 bases). Germline-derived CDR1 and CDR2 are SGHDN and FVKESK. V was trimmed by 9 bases and J by 4 bases, leaving 13 bases between them. This CDR3 has 13 residues. The CDR3 sequence: CAREGPSYNEQFF. The CDR3 DNA reads as TGTGCCAGAGAGGGTCCGAGTTACAATGAGCAGTTCTTC. Using reference TRBV14 and TRBJ2-1 for the parts outside the CDR3, the full variable domain is EAGVTQFPSHSVIEKGQTVTLRCDPISGHDNLYWYRRVMGKEIKFLLHFVKESKQDESGMPNNRFLAERTGGTYSTLKVQPAELEDSGVYFCAREGPSYNEQFFGPGTRLTVL.